This T cell receptor (beta chain) stems from a study of T-cell memory formation after mild COVID-19 (dated by TCRdb to about 2021). A note on the overall study: TCR sequence clusters from the two donors were found to be largely donor specific. The cohort was made up of two young adult volunteers, one female and one male, who were previously healthy. T-cell clones expanding and contracting after mild COVID-19 in a couple of donors were tracked by longitudinal TCRalpha and TCRbeta repertoire sequencing.

What the authors observed across the whole study: Contracting CD4+ clones appeared mostly in the CM and EM memory subsets, whereas CD8+ clones were enriched in EMRA. Some responding clones were detected in pre-infection memory, which suggested that pre-existing cross-reactive memory T cells had joined the SARS-CoV-2 response. From day 15 to 85, contracting clones showed balanced CD4/CD8 phenotypes, whereas a second wave of clones that expanded from day 15 to 37 leaned towards CD4+. The second-wave clones that peaked on day 37 were not confirmed to be SARS-CoV-2 specific. Only a couple of mild cases were covered by the study, and larger cohorts that include severe cases with pre-infection samples were considered necessary.

The instrument given in TCRdb is Illumina NovaSeq 6000. TCRalpha and TCRbeta cDNA libraries were constructed by 5'RACE with constant-segment primers, with sample barcodes and unique molecular identifiers being introduced. Trizol reagent was used to extract RNA from every sample. Amplification of the libraries took two PCR steps, and the second step added a second sample barcode plus Illumina TruSeq adapters. Sequencing of the libraries was done on an Illumina NovaSeq, producing 2 x 150 bp paired-end reads. In the source study's methods: Reads were demultiplexed and collapsed into UMI-guided consensus sequences with migec v1.2.7. With mixcr v2.1.11, UMI consensuses were aligned to TRA and TRB V and J templates and assembled into clonotypes. Expanded or contracted clonotypes were those called significant by both edgeR and NoisET, with noise models trained on biological replicates. For edgeR calls, a false discovery rate-adjusted p below 0.01 and a log2 fold-change threshold of 1 were applied. As an exploratory analysis of dynamics, PCA with hierarchical clustering was applied to max-normalized trajectories of the 1000 most abundant clonotypes. The CD4 or CD8 phenotype of responding clones was assigned using the separately sequenced CD4+ and CD8+ repertoires. TCRdb reran the public reads through fastp at Q25 and MiXCR, keeping productive beta chains. For every CDR3 protein sequence, its rows merge into one entry that carries the most common genes and DNA. The V and J calls follow TCRdb's processing rather than the paper's. Present in this sample are tens of thousands of distinct CDR3 sequences, roughly 16% of which were seen just once. The ten largest clones take up under 45% of the sample.

This clonotype was counted a few times. The antigen this receptor binds is unknown. No much larger clone exists at a distance of one base, and base qualities are not known. Per the germline V gene, SQVTM is the CDR1 and ANQGSEA is the CDR2. Reading from cysteine to phenylalanine, the CDR3 counts 13 amino acids. The read is trimmed to its CDR3 DNA, 39 bases read in frame from base 1. V is cut by 1 base and J by 4 bases, and the space between the germline ends is 10 bases. Ficoll-Paque density gradient centrifugation was the method used to isolate PBMCs. The clonotype was recovered from a man younger than 30 who had mild COVID-19 (a few samples of this study predate the infection). The sample titles of this study are shuffled in the database, so cell type and time point are left out; the donor was told from shared clones. Sequencing used PBMCs or a T cell subset sorted from them (not recorded which). The V gene is TRBV29-1 and the J gene is TRBJ2-5; no D gene call is confident. The CDR3 is CSVEGLLGETQYF. In nucleotide form, the sequence is TGCAGCGTTGAAGGCCTGTTGGGAGAGACCCAGTACTTC.